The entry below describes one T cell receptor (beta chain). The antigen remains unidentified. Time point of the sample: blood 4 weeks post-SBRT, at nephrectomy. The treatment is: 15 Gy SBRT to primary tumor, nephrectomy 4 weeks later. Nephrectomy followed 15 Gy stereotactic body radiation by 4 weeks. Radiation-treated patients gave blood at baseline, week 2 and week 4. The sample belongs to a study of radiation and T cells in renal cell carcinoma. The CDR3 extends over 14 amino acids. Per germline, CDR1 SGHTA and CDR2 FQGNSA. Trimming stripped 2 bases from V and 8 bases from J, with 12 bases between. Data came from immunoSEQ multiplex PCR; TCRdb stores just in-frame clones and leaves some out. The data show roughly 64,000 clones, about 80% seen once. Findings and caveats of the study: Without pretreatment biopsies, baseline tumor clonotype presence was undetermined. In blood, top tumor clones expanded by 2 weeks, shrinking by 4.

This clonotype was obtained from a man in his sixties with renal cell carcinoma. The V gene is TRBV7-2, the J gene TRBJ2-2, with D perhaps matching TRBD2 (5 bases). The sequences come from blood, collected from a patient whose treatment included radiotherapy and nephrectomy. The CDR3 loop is CASSLRHPGGELFF. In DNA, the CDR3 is TGTGCCAGCAGCTTACGGCATCCGGGGGGGGAGCTGTTTTTT. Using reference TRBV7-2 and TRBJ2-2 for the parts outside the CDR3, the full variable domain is GAGVSQSPSNKVTEKGKDVELRCDPISGHTALYWYRQSLGQGLEFLIYFQGNSAPDKSGLPSDRFSAERTGGSVSTLTIQRTQQEDSAVYLCASSLRHPGGELFFGEGSRLTVL.